This T cell receptor beta chain originates from a study of blood T cell repertoires in COVID-19. Background on the study: The analysed material was cDNA or gDNA that came from T cells, B-cell-depleted T cells, or PBMCs.

Clones were sequenced by immunoSEQ multiplex PCR, and TCRdb holds only the in-frame ones, with some missing. Of 93,000 or so clones listed, roughly 84% are singletons. Germline lookup yields CDR1 LGHNA and CDR2 YNFKEQ. The CDR3 is made up of 15 amino acids. The V and J ends lost 0 bases and 2 bases respectively, with 8 bases between them. The sequenced sample consisted of peripheral blood. The chain carries TRBV4-2 and TRBJ1-5; possibly TRBD1 for D (5 bases). This sequence was found in a human donor in a cohort sampled during active COVID-19. CDR3 nucleotide sequence: TGTGCCAGCAGCCAAGAAAGGGGTGGCAATCAGCCCCAGCATTTT. This codes for CASSQERGGNQPQHF.